Presented here are 7 T cell receptor beta chains from one specimen sequenced in a study of cytomegalovirus exposure and HLA in healthy donors. Libraries were prepared by immunoSEQ multiplex PCR; TCRdb keeps only in-frame clonotypes and omits some of them. The profile covers over 200,000 clones, with 80% to 85% appearing a single time and about an eighth taken by the ten largest. The specimen was PBMCs. The source of these receptors is a woman under 40 in good health and CMV-seropositive.

J is TRBJ1-4 and V is TRBV6-5; D is possibly TRBD1 (5 bases). The CDR3 extends over 13 amino acids. The germline gives CDR1 MNHEY, CDR2 SVGAGI. The ends were cut back, 6 bases at V and 10 bases at J, with 15 bases in the middle. This CDR3 is CASRRDPRGKLFF. CDR3 in DNA: TGTGCCAGCAGGCGGGACCCGAGGGGAAAACTGTTTTTT.

This clone appeared a few times. V gene TRBV27 combines with J gene TRBJ2-7; no clear D. The germline CDR1 and CDR2 sequences are MNHEY and SMNVEV (reference sequence). Trimming took 6 bases from V and 1 from J, leaving 10 bases between them. The CDR3 is 13 amino acids. CDR3 nucleotide sequence: TGTGCCAGCAGCCCCATAGGGTCCTACGAGCAGTACTTC. This codes for CASSPIGSYEQYF.

This chain connects TRBV29-1 to TRBJ1-1; the D gene is possibly TRBD1 (5 bases). Trimming took 3 bases from V and 3 from J, leaving 17 bases between them. The germline CDR1 and CDR2 sequences are SQVTM and ANQGSEA. This CDR3 is 15 amino acids long. CDR3 protein: CSVEGLSGADTEAFF. The CDR3 DNA sequence: TGCAGCGTTGAGGGCCTTAGCGGGGCAGACACTGAAGCTTTCTTT.

This rearrangement joins TRBV9 to TRBJ1-1, with TRBD1 as a possible D gene (5 bases). Trimming pared 0 bases from V and 3 bases from J, leaving 18 bases between. This CDR3 is 17 amino acids long. Germline loops: CDR1 SGDLS, CDR2 YYNGEE. The CDR3 protein is CASSVDPGGDGYTEAFF. Written as DNA, the CDR3 is TGTGCCAGCAGCGTAGATCCGGGAGGGGACGGCTACACTGAAGCTTTCTTT.

V usage is TRBV29-1 and J usage is TRBJ1-1; TRBD1 matches 8 bases. Germline V gene data show CDR1 as SQVTM and CDR2 as ANQGSEA. This CDR3 is 13 amino acids long. The V segment lost 4 bases and the J segment 5 bases; nucleotides outside the gene matches: 6. The CDR3 loop reads CSVVWTGRTEAFF. The CDR3 DNA is TGCAGCGTTGTTTGGACAGGGAGGACTGAAGCTTTCTTT.

This chain links TRBV7-8 with TRBJ1-3; weak D call: TRBD1 (6 bases). V was cut by 0 bases and J by 0 bases, with 9 bases left in between. There are 16 residues in the CDR3. Per germline, CDR1 SGHVS and CDR2 FQNEAQ. This CDR3 reads CASSLAQGYSGNTIYF. CDR3 in DNA: TGTGCCAGCAGCTTAGCGCAGGGGTACTCTGGAAACACCATATATTTT.

The gene calls are TRBV5-4 and TRBJ2-3; TRBD2 aligns across 16 bases. The ends lost 4 bases at V and 6 bases at J; junction bases unmatched: 5. This CDR3 has 16 amino acids. The germline V gene encodes CDR1 SGHNT and CDR2 YYREEE (reference sequence). DNA for the CDR3: TGTGCCAGCAGCAAGGGACTAGCGGGAGGGCGGGATACGCAGTATTTT. This translates into CASSKGLAGGRDTQYF.